The T cell receptor (beta chain) described here comes from a study of naive and memory T cell subsets. This clonotype was seen many times. Its target is unknown. Effector memory cells were sorted as CD45RA-CD27-, EMRA cells as CD45RA+CD27-. Trimming left V 3 bases short and J 8 bases short, with 19 bases between. Germline V gene data show CDR1 as GTSNPN and CDR2 as SVGIG (reference sequence). The CDR3 consists of 14 residues. Study outcomes and limitations: Naive and memory repertoire findings lacked a ground truth for validation.

Two oligonucleotides, mixed equimolar, formed the beta constant-region primer covering TRBC1 and TRBC2. The ligated cDNA underwent four PCR rounds using SP2 and nested alpha and beta constant-region primers. MiXCR was run by TCRdb on the UMI-ligation and nested PCR reads, yielding one entry per CDR3 protein. The data hold some 9,700 distinct CDR3 sequences, with 4.5% to 7% observed a single time. The rearrangement uses TRBV30 and TRBJ1-1; D remains unclear. The specimen was CD4+ TEMRA cells from blood. As to subset: effector memory re-expressing CD45RA, CD45RA+ CD27-. The clonotype originates from a human donor in good health. CDR3 loop: CAWSVLRPPWEAFF. The CDR3 bases are TGTGCCTGGAGCGTACTCCGACCCCCGTGGGAAGCTTTCTTT.